The clone carrying this T cell receptor beta chain was seen only a few times. What it binds is unknown. The record originates from a study of cytomegalovirus exposure and HLA in healthy donors. Looking at the study overall: An early release of data contained 70 million to 95 million unique TCRs, which came from HLA-typed donors. Regarding the study as a whole: Most TCR sequences showed up rarely, but some public TCRs showed up in many donors.

Use of 60 Vbeta and 13 Jbeta primers characterized the PCR. The repertoire was sequenced with immunoSEQ multiplex PCR; TCRdb's copy has only in-frame clones and lacks some. This sample has over 100,000 clones; 70% to 80% occur once, and the top ten carry about 1.7%. The CDR3 has 15 amino acids. The gene calls are TRBV21-1 and TRBJ1-4; TRBD1 reflects the table's D call only, with no check against the DNA. TRBV21-1 is annotated as a pseudogene. The receptor's source is a female donor in good health and CMV-seropositive. The sample was PBMCs. CDR3 sequence reads: CASRRWTACQEKLFF. As DNA, the CDR3 is TGTGCCAGCAGACGGTGGACAGCTTGTCAGGAAAAACTGTTTTTT.